This T cell receptor beta chain was found in a study of T cells after posttransplantation cyclophosphamide. The data were produced by immunoSEQ multiplex PCR, yet TCRdb's version contains in-frame clones alone and is incomplete. This sample comprises just over 5,500 clones, none seen once only. Treatment was busulfan-fludarabine conditioning, a marrow graft, and cyclophosphamide on days +3 and +4. Trimming cost V 2 bases and J 0 bases, with 11 bases left between them. Germline V gene sequence: CDR1 SGHRS, CDR2 YFSETQ. This CDR3 has 15 amino acids. Study-wide findings and caveats: Tissue-infiltrating T cells from skin or gut overlapped little with blood T cells.

To note about this clone: Its target is not known.

The sequenced sample was PBMCs, obtained after allogeneic stem cell transplant with posttransplant cyclophosphamide. This rearrangement joins TRBV5-1 to TRBJ1-1; no clear D gene. This TCR was sampled from a male patient over 55 who received an allogeneic stem cell transplant from a related donor, was CMV-positive, and had no GVHD. Some T cells may be the graft donor's. The CDR3 is CASSFRRTMNTEAFF. The CDR3 DNA sequence: TGCGCCAGCAGCTTTAGGAGAACGATGAACACTGAAGCTTTCTTT. The full variable domain, in which reference TRBV5-1 and TRBJ1-1 provide the parts outside the CDR3, is KAGVTQTPRYLIKTRGQQVTLSCSPISGHRSVSWYQQTPGQGLQFLFEYFSETQRNKGNFPGRFSGRQFSNSRSEMNVSTLELGDSALYLCASSFRRTMNTEAFFGQGTRLTVV.